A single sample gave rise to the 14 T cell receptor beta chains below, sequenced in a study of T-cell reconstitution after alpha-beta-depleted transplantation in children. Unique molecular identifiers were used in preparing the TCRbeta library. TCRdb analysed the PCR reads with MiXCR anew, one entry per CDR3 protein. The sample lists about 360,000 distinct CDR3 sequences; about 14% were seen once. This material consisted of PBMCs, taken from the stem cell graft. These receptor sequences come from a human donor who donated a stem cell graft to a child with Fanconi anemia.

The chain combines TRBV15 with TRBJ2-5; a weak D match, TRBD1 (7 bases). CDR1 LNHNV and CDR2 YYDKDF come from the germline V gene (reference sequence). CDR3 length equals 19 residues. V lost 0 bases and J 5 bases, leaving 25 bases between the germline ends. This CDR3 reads CATSRDVQGGGPRSETQYF. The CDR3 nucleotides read TGTGCCACCAGCAGAGATGTGCAGGGGGGTGGTCCCAGGTCGGAGACCCAGTACTTC.

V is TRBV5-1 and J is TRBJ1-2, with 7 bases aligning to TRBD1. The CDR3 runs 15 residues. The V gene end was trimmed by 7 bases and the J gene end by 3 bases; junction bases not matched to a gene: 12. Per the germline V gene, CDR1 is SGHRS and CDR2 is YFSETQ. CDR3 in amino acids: CASGTTGADDYGYTF. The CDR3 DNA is TGCGCCAGCGGAACCACAGGGGCCGACGACTATGGCTACACCTTC.

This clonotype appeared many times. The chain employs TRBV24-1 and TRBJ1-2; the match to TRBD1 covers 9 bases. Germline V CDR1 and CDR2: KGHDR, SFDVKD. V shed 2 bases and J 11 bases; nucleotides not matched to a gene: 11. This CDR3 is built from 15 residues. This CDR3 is CATSDSRTGAVHYTF. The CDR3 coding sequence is TGTGCCACCAGTGATTCCAGGACAGGGGCCGTGCATTACACCTTC.

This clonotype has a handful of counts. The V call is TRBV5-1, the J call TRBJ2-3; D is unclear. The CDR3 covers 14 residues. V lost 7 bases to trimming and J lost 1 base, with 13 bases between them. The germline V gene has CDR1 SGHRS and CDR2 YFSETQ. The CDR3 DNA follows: TGCGCCAGCTTTGAGTCACCAGGCACAGATACGCAGTATTTT. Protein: CASFESPGTDTQYF.

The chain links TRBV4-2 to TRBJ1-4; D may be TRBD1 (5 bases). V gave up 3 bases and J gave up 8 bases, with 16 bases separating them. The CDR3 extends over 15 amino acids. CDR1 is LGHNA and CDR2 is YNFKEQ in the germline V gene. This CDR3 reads CASSQDPGNLEKLFF. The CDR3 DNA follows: TGTGCCAGCAGCCAGGACCCAGGGAACCTGGAAAAACTGTTTTTT.

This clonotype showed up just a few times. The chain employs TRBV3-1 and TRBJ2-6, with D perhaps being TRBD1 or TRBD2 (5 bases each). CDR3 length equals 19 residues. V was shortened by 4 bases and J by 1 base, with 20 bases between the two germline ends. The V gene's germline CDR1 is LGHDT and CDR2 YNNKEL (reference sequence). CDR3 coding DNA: TGTGCCAGCAGCCCGAGGGCGCAAGGGACCTCGTCTGGGGCCAACGTCCTGACTTTC. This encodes CASSPRAQGTSSGANVLTF.

In DNA form, the CDR3 reads TGTGCCGGGCGGGACACACAAGACACCGGGGAGCTGTTTTTT. Its protein product is CAGRDTQDTGELFF. The V call is TRBV6-1, the J call TRBJ2-2, with D perhaps TRBD1 or TRBD2 (6 bases each). Trimming shortened V by 11 bases and J by 3 bases, and 16 bases separated the two germline ends. This CDR3 is 14 amino acids long. CDR1 and CDR2 (germline): MNHNS, SASEGT.

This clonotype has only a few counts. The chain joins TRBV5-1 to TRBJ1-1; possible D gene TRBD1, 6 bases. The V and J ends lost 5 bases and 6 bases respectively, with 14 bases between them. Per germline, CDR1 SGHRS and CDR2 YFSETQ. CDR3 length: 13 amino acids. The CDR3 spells CASSMTGSAEAFF. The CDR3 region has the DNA TGCGCCAGCAGTATGACAGGATCCGCTGAAGCTTTCTTT.

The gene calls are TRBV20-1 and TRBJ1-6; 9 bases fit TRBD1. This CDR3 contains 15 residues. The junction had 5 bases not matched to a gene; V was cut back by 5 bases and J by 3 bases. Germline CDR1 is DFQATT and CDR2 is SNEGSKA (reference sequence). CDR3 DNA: TGCAGTGCTGCCGGGACAGGGAACTATAATTCACCCCTCCACTTT. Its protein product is CSAAGTGNYNSPLHF.

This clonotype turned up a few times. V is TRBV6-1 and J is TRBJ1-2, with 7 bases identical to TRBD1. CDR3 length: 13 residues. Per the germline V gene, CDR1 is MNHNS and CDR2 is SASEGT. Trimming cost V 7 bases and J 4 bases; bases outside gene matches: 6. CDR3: CASNPTGTYGYTF. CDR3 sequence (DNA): TGTGCCAGCAACCCGACAGGGACCTATGGCTACACCTTC.

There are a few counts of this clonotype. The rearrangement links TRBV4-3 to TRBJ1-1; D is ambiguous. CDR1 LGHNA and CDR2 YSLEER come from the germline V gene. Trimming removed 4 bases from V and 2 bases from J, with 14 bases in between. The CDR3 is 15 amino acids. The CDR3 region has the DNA TGCGCCAGCAGCCCATACACTTACAGTAACACTGAAGCTTTCTTT. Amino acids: CASSPYTYSNTEAFF.

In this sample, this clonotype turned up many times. The CDR3 sequence is CASSEGFAEAFF. The CDR3 DNA reads as TGTGCCAGCAGTGAGGGTTTTGCTGAAGCTTTCTTT. The chain couples TRBV6-1 to TRBJ1-1, with D uncertain. Trimming removed 3 bases at V and 6 bases at J, with 8 bases between. This CDR3 has 12 amino acids. The V gene's germline CDR1 is MNHNS and CDR2 SASEGT.

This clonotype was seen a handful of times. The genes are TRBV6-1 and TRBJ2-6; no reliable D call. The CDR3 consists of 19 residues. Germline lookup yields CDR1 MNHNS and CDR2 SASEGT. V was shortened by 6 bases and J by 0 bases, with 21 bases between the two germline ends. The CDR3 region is CASSPFEPSEPSGANVLTF. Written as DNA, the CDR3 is TGTGCCAGCAGCCCTTTTGAGCCTAGTGAACCCTCTGGGGCCAACGTCCTGACTTTC.

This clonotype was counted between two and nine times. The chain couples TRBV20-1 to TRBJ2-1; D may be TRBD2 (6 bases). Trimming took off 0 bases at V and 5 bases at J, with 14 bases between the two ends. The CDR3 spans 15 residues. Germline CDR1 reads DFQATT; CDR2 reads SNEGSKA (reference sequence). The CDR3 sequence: CSARDRRGGDNEQFF. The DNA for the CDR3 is TGCAGTGCTAGAGATCGGCGAGGCGGGGACAATGAGCAGTTCTTC.